Following are 29 T cell receptor beta chains from one sample sequenced in a study of shared clonotypes between healthy human individuals. Naive CD8 cells were CD45RO-negative, positively selected for CCR7, excluding terminally differentiated effector memory CD45RA+ cells. Clones were sequenced by immunoSEQ multiplex PCR, and TCRdb holds only the in-frame ones, with some missing. The sample has a few hundred thousand clones, roughly 95% seen once. The sample consisted of naive CD8+ T cells sorted from blood. Receptors originate from a woman in her twenties or thirties in good health.

This chain connects TRBV28 to TRBJ2-1; D remains ambiguous. V was shortened by 3 bases and J by 0 bases, with 12 bases between the two germline ends. The CDR3 length is 16 residues. Per germline, CDR1 MDHEN and CDR2 SYDVKM. The CDR3 region has the DNA TGTGCCAGCAGTTTGGGTTTCCTTAGCTCCTACAATGAGCAGTTCTTC. It translates to CASSLGFLSSYNEQFF.

The chain is built from TRBV10-3 and TRBJ2-3; 9 bases line up with TRBD2. The CDR3 sequence is 17 residues long. Unmatched junction bases numbered 8, after V lost 1 base and J lost 3 bases. Germline loops: CDR1 ENHRY, CDR2 SYGVKD. The CDR3 is CAISELRAGGRTDTQYF. As DNA, the CDR3 is TGTGCCATCAGTGAGTTAAGAGCGGGGGGCAGGACAGATACGCAGTATTTT.

The chain is built from TRBV5-1 and TRBJ2-2; 7 positions match TRBD2. The CDR3 has 13 amino acids. V shed 4 bases, J shed 5 bases, and the junction held 2 bases outside the gene matches. The germline V gene encodes CDR1 SGHRS and CDR2 YFSETQ. This CDR3 is CASSPGRTGELFF. Written as DNA, the CDR3 is TGCGCCAGCAGCCCCGGGAGGACCGGGGAGCTGTTTTTT.

V usage is TRBV9 and J usage is TRBJ1-2, with a weak D call TRBD1 (5 bases). CDR3 size: 16 residues. Deletions cut 2 bases from V and 5 bases from J, with 19 bases between. Germline V lookup: CDR1 SGDLS, CDR2 YYNGEE. CDR3: CASSVSVATVGYGYTF. In nucleotides, the CDR3 is TGTGCCAGCAGCGTGAGCGTGGCGACAGTGGGTTATGGCTACACCTTC.

J is TRBJ2-1 and V is TRBV19, with a possible D match to TRBD2 (5 bases). The CDR3 extends over 13 amino acids. The ends were cut back, 5 bases at V and 10 bases at J, with 15 bases in the middle. CDR1 is LNHDA and CDR2 is SQIVND in the germline V gene (reference sequence). CDR3 sequence: CASSVRTLQEQFF. In DNA form, the CDR3 reads TGTGCCAGTAGTGTCCGGACTCTTCAAGAGCAGTTCTTC.

This chain links TRBV5-6 with TRBJ2-7; D not certain. Trimming left V 4 bases short and J 3 bases short, with 17 bases between. From germline, CDR1 is SGHDT and CDR2 YYEEEE. There are 15 residues in the CDR3. The DNA for the CDR3 is TGTGCCAGCAGCCTAAGTCCTTCCAAGGACTACGAGCAGTACTTC. Translating gives CASSLSPSKDYEQYF.

This chain uses TRBV15 with TRBJ2-2; 8 bases line up with TRBD2. The V gene end was trimmed by 0 bases and the J gene end by 6 bases; junction bases not matched to a gene: 12. Germline values: CDR1 LNHNV, CDR2 YYDKDF (reference sequence). The CDR3 is made up of 18 amino acids. CDR3 in amino acids: CATSRDKKLADGAGELFF. In DNA, the CDR3 is TGTGCCACCAGCAGAGATAAGAAACTAGCGGACGGCGCCGGGGAGCTGTTTTTT.

The chain joins TRBV11-2 to TRBJ2-7; 9 bases line up with TRBD1. V trimming: 5 bases; J trimming: 5 bases; junction bases outside the gene matches: 7. This CDR3 has 14 residues. Germline CDR1 SGHAT, CDR2 FQNNGV. The CDR3 bases are TGTGCCAGCAGCACGGGACAGGGAGTAGACGAGCAGTACTTC. It translates to CASSTGQGVDEQYF.

V usage is TRBV6-1 and J usage is TRBJ1-1, with D perhaps TRBD1 (6 bases). The CDR3 totals 14 residues. Per germline, CDR1 MNHNS and CDR2 SASEGT. The germline V and J ends were trimmed by 11 bases and 1 base, with 17 bases remaining between them. Here the CDR3 reads CACELWTANTEAFF. Here the CDR3 DNA reads TGTGCCTGCGAATTGTGGACAGCGAACACTGAAGCTTTCTTT.

This chain joins TRBV11-2 and TRBJ1-3, with D possibly TRBD1 on 6 matching bases. The V gene's germline CDR1 is SGHAT and CDR2 FQNNGV. This CDR3 contains 15 residues. Trimming pared 5 bases from V and 0 bases from J, leaving 11 bases between. The DNA for the CDR3 is TGTGCCAGCAGCAGGACAGCCTTCTCTGGAAACACCATATATTTT. It encodes CASSRTAFSGNTIYF.

The chain couples TRBV4-1 to TRBJ2-7; D may be TRBD2 (6 bases). Germline V gene data show CDR1 as MGHRA and CDR2 as YSYEKL. There are 16 residues in the CDR3. V was trimmed by 5 bases and J by 0 bases, leaving 17 bases between them. CDR3 region: CASSKSELAASYEQYF. The CDR3 DNA reads TGCGCCAGCAGCAAAAGTGAATTAGCGGCCTCCTACGAGCAGTACTTC.

The rearrangement joins TRBV7-2 to TRBJ2-2; D not resolved. The V end was cut by 3 bases, the J end by 7 bases, with 3 bases between. This CDR3 is 11 amino acids long. Germline CDR1 reads SGHTA; CDR2 reads FQGNSA. The CDR3 loop is CASSLNGELFF. The CDR3 coding sequence is TGTGCCAGCAGCTTGAACGGGGAGCTGTTTTTT.

This chain links TRBV6-6 with TRBJ1-1; 9 positions agree with TRBD1. With 6 bases clipped from V and 3 bases from J, the junction kept 11 bases outside the gene matches. Germline V gene sequence: CDR1 MNHNY, CDR2 SVGAGI (reference sequence). CDR3 length: 16 amino acids. CDR3 protein: CASRPTGGVRDTEAFF. For the CDR3, the DNA is TGTGCCAGCAGGCCCACAGGGGGCGTGAGGGACACTGAAGCTTTCTTT.

The V gene is TRBV19, the J gene TRBJ2-1, with 7 bases identical to TRBD2. Germline CDR1 is LNHDA and CDR2 is SQIVND (reference sequence). The CDR3 has 17 amino acids. The J segment lost 5 bases and the V segment lost 3 bases, leaving 13 bases of the junction unmatched. The CDR3 DNA follows: TGTGCCAGTAGTATCGGGGCGGGAGTGGCGGTTCACAATGAGCAGTTCTTC. Translated: CASSIGAGVAVHNEQFF.

V is TRBV15 and J is TRBJ1-5; D remains ambiguous. There are 14 residues in the CDR3. The V end was cut by 3 bases, the J end by 8 bases, with 14 bases between. From germline, CDR1 is LNHNV and CDR2 YYDKDF (reference sequence). CDR3 residues: CATSSPGPNEPQHF. CDR3 bases: TGTGCCACCAGCAGTCCCGGGCCTAACGAGCCCCAGCATTTT.

The genes are TRBV28 and TRBJ1-4; D might be TRBD1 (6 bases). The CDR3 contains 18 residues. CDR1 is MDHEN and CDR2 is SYDVKM in the germline V gene. Trimming stripped 3 bases from V and 0 bases from J, with 17 bases between. CDR3 in amino acids: CASSFSGTYYPTNEKLFF. CDR3 DNA: TGTGCCAGCAGTTTCTCCGGGACATACTATCCAACTAATGAAAAACTGTTTTTT. The variable domain in full, completed from reference TRBV28 and TRBJ1-4, reads DVKVTQSSRYLVKRTGEKVFLECVQDMDHENMFWYRQDPGLGLRLIYFSYDVKMKEKGDIPEGYSVSREKKERFSLILESASTNQTSMYLCASSFSGTYYPTNEKLFFGSGTQLSVL.

The gene calls are TRBV11-2 and TRBJ2-2; no reliable D call. V was shortened by 0 bases and J by 4 bases, with 18 bases between the two germline ends. The CDR3 extends over 18 amino acids. CDR1 and CDR2 (germline): SGHAT, FQNNGV. CDR3 in DNA: TGTGCCAGCAGCTTAGATGGGCCGGGTTTATGGGGCACCGGGGAGCTGTTTTTT. Its protein product is CASSLDGPGLWGTGELFF.

CDR3 nucleotide sequence: TGTGCCAGCAGTGAAGCTTGGGGCGGGTTAATAGCACCCCTCACAGATACGCAGTATTTT. Translation: CASSEAWGGLIAPLTDTQYF. The J gene is TRBJ2-3, the V gene TRBV6-1; D might be TRBD1 or TRBD2, each matching 5 bases. The CDR3 is made up of 20 amino acids. V lost 0 bases to trimming and J lost 2 bases, with 24 bases between them. Germline assignment: CDR1 MNHNS and CDR2 SASEGT.

V usage is TRBV6-1 and J usage is TRBJ2-1, with D unresolved. Trimming stripped 6 bases from V and 5 bases from J, with 2 bases between. Germline V gene lookup returns CDR1 MNHNS and CDR2 SASEGT. The CDR3 is 10 amino acids. The CDR3 nucleotides are TGTGCCAGCAGGGACAATGAGCAGTTCTTC. It translates to CASRDNEQFF.

The V gene is TRBV27, the J gene TRBJ2-1; the match to TRBD2 covers 9 bases. The germline gives CDR1 MNHEY, CDR2 SMNVEV (reference sequence). The CDR3 totals 14 residues. Trimming at V came to 3 bases and at J to 10 bases, leaving 7 bases not matched to a gene. CDR3 sequence (DNA): TGTGCCAGCAGTTTCTCCAGCGGGAGGAGCGAGCAGTTCTTC. Translated, it gives CASSFSSGRSEQFF.

This rearrangement joins TRBV5-6 to TRBJ2-7; 11 bases are a match to TRBD2. Germline trimming cut 0 bases from V and 2 bases from J; bases unmatched to any gene: 4. Germline lookup yields CDR1 SGHDT and CDR2 YYEEEE. This CDR3 has 16 residues. CDR3 protein: CASSLEGLAGPYEQYF. The CDR3 region has the DNA TGTGCCAGCAGCTTGGAAGGACTAGCGGGCCCCTACGAGCAGTACTTC.

This chain uses TRBV27 with TRBJ1-5; D is perhaps TRBD1 (6 bases). This CDR3 contains 13 residues. Germline loops: CDR1 MNHEY, CDR2 SMNVEV (reference sequence). The V gene lost 8 bases and the J gene lost 3 bases, with 11 bases spanning the gap. The CDR3 DNA is TGTGCCAGCGCTTCAGGGGTCAATCAGCCCCAGCATTTT. Its protein is CASASGVNQPQHF.

The V call is TRBV28, the J call TRBJ2-7, with D uncertain. The CDR3 length is 13 residues. Germline V gene lookup returns CDR1 MDHEN and CDR2 SYDVKM. V lost 3 bases to trimming and J lost 2 bases, with 8 bases between them. This CDR3 is CASSFGGTYEQYF. As DNA, the CDR3 is TGTGCCAGCAGTTTCGGCGGTACCTACGAGCAGTACTTC.

This clone was observed a single time. The chain recombines TRBV5-6 with TRBJ2-1; TRBD2 matches at 9 bases. V lost 3 bases to trimming and J lost 4 bases; unmatched junction nucleotides: 2. The length of the CDR3 is 14 residues. The germline V gene has CDR1 SGHDT and CDR2 YYEEEE. CDR3 DNA sequence: TGTGCCAGCAGCTGGCTAGCGGGGTACAATGAGCAGTTCTTC. Translated: CASSWLAGYNEQFF.

To note about this clone: Other nucleotide sequences in the sample specify the same CDR3. The rearrangement links TRBV27 to TRBJ2-7; D is perhaps TRBD1 or TRBD2 (5 bases each). The V and J ends lost 6 bases and 3 bases respectively, with 12 bases between them. The V gene's germline CDR1 is MNHEY and CDR2 SMNVEV (reference sequence). The CDR3 has 13 residues. The CDR3 region has the DNA TGTGCCAGCAGCTTGGGACCTAACTACGAGCAGTACTTC. Amino acids: CASSLGPNYEQYF.

The chain joins TRBV28 to TRBJ2-7; D is unresolved. Germline CDR1 and CDR2: MDHEN and SYDVKM. V was pared by 0 bases and J by 2 bases, with 8 bases between. The CDR3 consists of 14 residues. CDR3 nucleotide sequence: TGTGCCAGCAGTTTATGGGCAGTTACCTACGAGCAGTACTTC. Translated: CASSLWAVTYEQYF.

This clone was seen only once. V gene TRBV2 combines with J gene TRBJ2-7; 9 bases line up with TRBD2. V lost 6 bases, J lost 2 bases, and 5 bases stayed unmatched. The CDR3 spans 14 residues. In germline, CDR1 is SNHLY, CDR2 FYNNEI. This CDR3 reads CASRRLAGTYEQYF. In DNA form, the CDR3 reads TGTGCCAGCAGGCGGCTAGCGGGGACCTACGAGCAGTACTTC.

The V gene is TRBV7-9, the J gene TRBJ2-1, with a tentative D call TRBD1 (5 bases). V was trimmed by 1 base and J by 8 bases, leaving 12 bases between them. The germline gives CDR1 SEHNR, CDR2 FQNEAQ (reference sequence). The CDR3 runs to 14 residues. In nucleotides, the CDR3 is TGTGCCAGCAGCTTAGGGGGCCTCGGGTATGAGCAGTTCTTC. Translating it yields CASSLGGLGYEQFF.

As concerns this clone: The same CDR3 can be traced to other DNA sequences in this sample. The rearrangement joins TRBV9 to TRBJ2-7; D is possibly TRBD1 or TRBD2 (5 bases each). In germline, CDR1 is SGDLS, CDR2 YYNGEE. The CDR3 totals 14 residues. V lost 3 bases and J 2 bases, leaving 12 bases between the germline ends. CDR3 sequence (DNA): TGTGCCAGCAGCGCCGGGACGGGGACCTACGAGCAGTACTTC. Protein sequence: CASSAGTGTYEQYF. Using reference TRBV9 and TRBJ2-7 for the parts outside the CDR3, the full variable domain is DSGVTQTPKHLITATGQRVTLRCSPRSGDLSVYWYQQSLDQGLQFLIQYYNGEERAKGNILERFSAQQFPDLHSELNLSSLELGDSALYFCASSAGTGTYEQYFGPGTRLTVT.